This T cell receptor beta chain was observed in a study of T cells in tuberculosis. V shed 2 bases and J shed 2 bases, with 10 bases lying between them. There are 14 residues in the CDR3. Germline-derived CDR1 and CDR2 are SGHAT and FQNNGV. Some clones are missing from TCRdb's copy, which holds only in-frame ones; the method was immunoSEQ multiplex PCR. The data contain 30,000 to 45,000 clones, 94% of them singletons. This chain joins TRBV11-2 and TRBJ2-7, with D perhaps TRBD1 (5 bases). This receptor was taken from a donor aged 10-30 years with latent tuberculosis or without tuberculosis infection. Some clones in this sample may be carry-over from other donors' samples. The material sequenced was PBMCs. The CDR3 region has the DNA TGTGCCAGCAGCTTAAGGACATTTACCTACGAGCAGTACTTC. Its protein is CASSLRTFTYEQYF. The complete variable domain, with remaining parts taken from reference TRBV11-2 and TRBJ2-7, reads EAGVAQSPRYKIIEKRQSVAFWCNPISGHATLYWYQQILGQGPKLLIQFQNNGVVDDSQLPKDRFSAERLKGVDSTLKIQPAKLEDSAVYLCASSLRTFTYEQYFGPGTRLTVT.